The 16 T cell receptor beta chains reported below all come from one sample, sequenced in a study of shared T cell receptors in the human thymus. Profiling relied on immunoSEQ multiplex PCR, and the TCRdb table lists in-frame clones only, not all of them. This table has approximately 490,000 clones, about 80% appearing once. These same data were also listed under a study on human thymus T cells.

The sample was thymocytes. These receptor sequences come from a boy younger than two with a congenital heart defect.

The J gene is TRBJ2-7, the V gene TRBV29-1; D call uncertain. Germline CDR1 is SQVTM and CDR2 is ANQGSEA. The V end lost 1 base, the J end lost 3 bases, and 10 bases lay between the germline ends. CDR3 length equals 13 residues. CDR3 DNA sequence: TGCAGCGTTGAAGTCGCGACTCTCTACGAGCAGTACTTC. Its protein product is CSVEVATLYEQYF.

The CDR3 DNA reads TGCAGCTCCTGGGGGGAACCCTATGGCTACACCTTC. Translation gives CSSWGEPYGYTF. The chain employs TRBV29-1 and TRBJ1-2; D perhaps matches TRBD1 (5 bases). V lost 8 bases to trimming and J lost 4 bases, with 14 bases between them. Germline V gene lookup returns CDR1 SQVTM and CDR2 ANQGSEA. The length of the CDR3 is 12 residues.

The gene calls are TRBV9 and TRBJ2-7; 12 bases line up with TRBD1. V dropped 4 bases and J dropped 0; count of bases not matched to a gene: 5. Germline loops: CDR1 SGDLS, CDR2 YYNGEE. This CDR3 spans 16 amino acids. The CDR3 bases are TGTGCCAGCAGCATGGGACAGGGGGCGAGCTCCTACGAGCAGTACTTC. Translation gives CASSMGQGASSYEQYF.

The rearrangement links TRBV7-9 to TRBJ1-3, with 8 bases lining up with TRBD1. There are 17 residues in the CDR3. Trimming took 3 bases from V and 0 from J; bases not matched to a gene: 7. Germline V CDR1 and CDR2: SEHNR, FQNEAQ (reference sequence). CDR3: CASSFGRGRTSGNTIYF. CDR3 nucleotides: TGTGCCAGCAGCTTCGGCAGGGGGCGAACCTCTGGAAACACCATATATTTT.

This clone was counted only a few times. V gene TRBV29-1 combines with J gene TRBJ2-3; D possibly corresponds to TRBD2 (6 bases). The CDR3 length is 15 residues. Trimming removed 0 bases from V and 3 bases from J, with 13 bases in between. CDR1 and CDR2 from the germline V gene are SQVTM and ANQGSEA. The CDR3 spells CSVEDLGGRTDTQYF. Here the CDR3 DNA reads TGCAGCGTTGAAGATCTTGGGGGGAGGACAGATACGCAGTATTTT.

In its sample, this clone was seen once. Other DNA sequences in this sample translate to the same CDR3. V usage is TRBV6-6 and J usage is TRBJ2-7, with D unclear. V was shortened by 2 bases and J by 2 bases, with 10 bases between the two germline ends. The CDR3 length is 14 residues. Germline-derived CDR1 and CDR2 are MNHNY and SVGAGI (reference sequence). For the CDR3, the DNA is TGTGCCAGCAGTTACGAGGCAGCTACCTACGAGCAGTACTTC. Residues: CASSYEAATYEQYF.

The J gene is TRBJ2-4, the V gene TRBV14, with 9 bases that match TRBD2. The CDR3 totals 15 residues. The junction had 3 bases not matched to a gene; V was cut back by 0 bases and J by 6 bases. CDR1 and CDR2 (germline): SGHDN, FVKESK. The CDR3 DNA reads TGTGCCAGCAGCCAAGACGGCGGGAGGGGAAACATTCAGTACTTC. It is translated as CASSQDGGRGNIQYF.

V gene TRBV30 combines with J gene TRBJ1-3; D is uncertain. Trimming shortened V by 0 bases and J by 0 bases, and 9 bases separated the two germline ends. Germline CDR1 reads GTSNPN; CDR2 reads SVGIG (reference sequence). The CDR3 has 15 amino acids. The CDR3 DNA sequence: TGTGCCTGGAGTGTACAGTGGGTCTCTGGAAACACCATATATTTT. Protein sequence: CAWSVQWVSGNTIYF. The entire variable domain, with the rest obtained from reference TRBV30 and TRBJ1-3, is as follows: SQTIHQWPATLVQPVGSPLSLECTVEGTSNPNLYWYRQAAGRGLQLLFYSVGIGQISSEVPQNLSASRPQDRQFILSSKKLLLSDSGFYLCAWSVQWVSGNTIYFGEGSWLTVV.

The rearrangement uses TRBV7-9 and TRBJ1-3, with D hard to call. V lost 2 bases, J lost 8 bases, and 22 bases lay in between. This CDR3 comprises 17 residues. Germline V lookup: CDR1 SEHNR, CDR2 FQNEAQ (reference sequence). CDR3 in amino acids: CASSLKPLPSRQDTIYF. CDR3 DNA: TGTGCCAGCAGCTTAAAGCCCCTACCATCTCGCCAGGACACCATATATTTT.

This clone was seen a single time. The chain recombines TRBV7-9 with TRBJ2-7; TRBD1 matches at 9 bases. The CDR3 runs to 11 residues. The junction had 3 bases not matched to a gene; V was cut back by 3 bases and J by 12 bases. Germline CDR1 is SEHNR and CDR2 is FQNEAQ (reference sequence). In DNA, the CDR3 is TGTGCCAGCAGCTTTGGACAGGGGCCGTACTTC. It is translated as CASSFGQGPYF.

The chain recombines TRBV13 with TRBJ2-1; the match to TRBD2 covers 8 bases. Germline V lookup: CDR1 PRHDT, CDR2 FYEKMQ (reference sequence). The CDR3 has 13 residues. V lost 2 bases, J lost 7 bases, and 1 base stayed unmatched. CDR3 bases: TGTGCCAGCAGCTTAAGCGGGAGTAATGAGCAGTTCTTC. This sequence encodes CASSLSGSNEQFF.

The gene calls are TRBV6-5 and TRBJ2-1; no reliable D call. CDR1 MNHEY and CDR2 SVGAGI come from the germline V gene. CDR3 length: 12 amino acids. V shed 2 bases and J shed 10 bases, with 9 bases lying between them. The CDR3 is CASSYSRREQFF. CDR3 DNA: TGTGCCAGCAGTTACAGTAGGAGAGAGCAGTTCTTC.

The chain combines TRBV27 with TRBJ1-2; 10 nucleotides align to TRBD1. The germline V gene has CDR1 MNHEY and CDR2 SMNVEV (reference sequence). The CDR3 is 15 residues long. Germline trimming cut 5 bases from V and 0 bases from J; bases unmatched to any gene: 3. CDR3 loop: CASSRTGGANYGYTF. The CDR3 coding sequence is TGTGCCAGCAGTAGGACAGGGGGAGCTAACTATGGCTACACCTTC.

This chain links TRBV11-2 with TRBJ1-1, with a possible D match to TRBD1 (6 bases). The V end lost 5 bases, the J end lost 8 bases, and 21 bases lay between the germline ends. CDR3 size: 15 residues. Germline loops: CDR1 SGHAT, CDR2 FQNNGV. CDR3 residues: CASSPNPGHRKEAFF. The CDR3, as DNA: TGTGCCAGCAGCCCAAATCCGGGACACCGTAAAGAAGCTTTCTTT.

The chain uses TRBV28 and TRBJ2-1; possibly TRBD2 for D (5 bases). The V and J ends lost 2 bases and 0 bases respectively, with 8 bases between them. Germline CDR1 MDHEN, CDR2 SYDVKM. The CDR3 runs 15 residues. The CDR3 DNA is TGTGCCAGCAGTTTAAGCGGAGTCTCCTACAATGAGCAGTTCTTC. Translated: CASSLSGVSYNEQFF. Using reference TRBV28 and TRBJ2-1 for the parts outside the CDR3, the full variable domain is DVKVTQSSRYLVKRTGEKVFLECVQDMDHENMFWYRQDPGLGLRLIYFSYDVKMKEKGDIPEGYSVSREKKERFSLILESASTNQTSMYLCASSLSGVSYNEQFFGPGTRLTVL.

The V gene is TRBV6-5, the J gene TRBJ2-1, with D possibly TRBD2 on 5 matching bases. With 6 bases removed from V and 1 base from J, the gap between germline ends came to 10 bases. The CDR3 is 14 amino acids. Germline V gene sequence: CDR1 MNHEY, CDR2 SVGAGI. In DNA, the CDR3 is TGTGCCAGCAGCCGGAGGCGATCCTACAATGAGCAGTTCTTC. Translated: CASSRRRSYNEQFF.